Detailed here is one T cell receptor beta chain. The sample comes from a study of blood T cells in healthy people across ages. The CDR3 sequence is 17 residues long. A J-beta primer mix and a sample-barcoded 5' primer were used in a second PCR of about 6 to 12 cycles. All cDNA molecules were each tagged by a template-switch adaptor with 12 random nucleotides. In TCRdb, the 5' RACE reads were re-called with MiXCR into one record per CDR3 protein. The repertoire includes roughly 1,500,000 distinct CDR3 sequences, about 40% of them detected once, and roughly 8.2% sits in the top ten. The rearrangement uses TRBV21-1 and TRBJ1-1; TRBD1, the table's D call, was not compared with the DNA. TRBV21-1 is an annotated pseudogene. Sequencing was carried out using blood. The TCR sequence derives from a woman in her late teens or twenties in good health. The chain's CDR3 is CASSKAEGDALNTEAFF. The DNA for the CDR3 is TGTGCCAGCAGCAAGGCGGAAGGGGATGCCTTGAACACTGAAGCTTTCTTT.